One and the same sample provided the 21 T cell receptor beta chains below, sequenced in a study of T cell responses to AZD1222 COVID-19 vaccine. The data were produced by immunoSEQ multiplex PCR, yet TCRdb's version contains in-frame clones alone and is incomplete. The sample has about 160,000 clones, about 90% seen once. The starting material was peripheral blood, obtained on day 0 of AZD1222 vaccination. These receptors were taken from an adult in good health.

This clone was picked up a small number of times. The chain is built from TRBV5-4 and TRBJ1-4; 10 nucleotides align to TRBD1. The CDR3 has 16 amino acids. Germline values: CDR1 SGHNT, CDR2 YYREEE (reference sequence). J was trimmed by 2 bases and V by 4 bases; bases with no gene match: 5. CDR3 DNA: TGTGCCAGCAGCGTATGGACAGGGGGTACTAATGAAAAACTGTTTTTT. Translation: CASSVWTGGTNEKLFF.

The CDR3, as DNA: TGTGCCAGCATGTATGAGCGGTGGGGGAATGAAAAACTGTTTTTT. Amino acids: CASMYERWGNEKLFF. The V gene is TRBV6-5, the J gene TRBJ1-4, with D maybe TRBD1 (5 bases). Trimming shortened V by 7 bases and J by 5 bases, and 17 bases separated the two germline ends. The CDR3 is 15 amino acids. The germline V gene has CDR1 MNHEY and CDR2 SVGAGI.

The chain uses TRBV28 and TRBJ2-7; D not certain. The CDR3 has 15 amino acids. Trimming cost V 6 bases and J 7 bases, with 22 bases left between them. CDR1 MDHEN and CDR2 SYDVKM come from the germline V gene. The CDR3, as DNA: TGTGCCAGCAGCCGTGGGTCGCCTACGTTCAGGGAGCAGTACTTC. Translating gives CASSRGSPTFREQYF.

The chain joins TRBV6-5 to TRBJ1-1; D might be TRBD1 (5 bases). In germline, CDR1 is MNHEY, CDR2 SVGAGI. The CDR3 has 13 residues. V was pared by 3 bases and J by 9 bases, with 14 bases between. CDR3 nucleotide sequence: TGTGCCAGCAGTTATAGTGGGGCCGGTAAAGCTTTCTTT. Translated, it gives CASSYSGAGKAFF.

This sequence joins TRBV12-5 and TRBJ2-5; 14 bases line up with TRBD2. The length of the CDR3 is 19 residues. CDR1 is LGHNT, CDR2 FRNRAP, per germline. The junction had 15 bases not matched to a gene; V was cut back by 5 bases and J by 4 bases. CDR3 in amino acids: CASGLDTRLAGGPGETQYF. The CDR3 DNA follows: TGTGCTAGTGGTCTGGACACCAGACTAGCGGGAGGGCCGGGAGAGACCCAGTACTTC.

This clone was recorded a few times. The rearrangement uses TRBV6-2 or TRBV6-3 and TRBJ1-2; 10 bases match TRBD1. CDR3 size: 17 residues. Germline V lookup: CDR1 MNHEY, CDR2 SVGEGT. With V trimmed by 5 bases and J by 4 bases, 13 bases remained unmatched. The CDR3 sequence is CASSLRDRGPPGYGYTF. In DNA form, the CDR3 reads TGTGCCAGCAGTCTCCGGGACAGGGGCCCTCCCGGCTATGGCTACACCTTC.

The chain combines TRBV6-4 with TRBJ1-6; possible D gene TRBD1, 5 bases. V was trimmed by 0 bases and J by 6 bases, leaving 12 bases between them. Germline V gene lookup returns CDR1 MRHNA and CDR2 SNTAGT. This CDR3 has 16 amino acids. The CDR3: CASSDSSVGTNSPLHF. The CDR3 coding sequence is TGTGCCAGCAGTGACTCTTCAGTTGGGACTAATTCACCCCTCCACTTT.

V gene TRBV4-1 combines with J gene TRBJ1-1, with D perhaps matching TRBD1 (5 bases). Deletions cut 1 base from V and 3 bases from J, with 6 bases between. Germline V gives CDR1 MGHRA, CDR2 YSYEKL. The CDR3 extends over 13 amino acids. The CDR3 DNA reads TGCGCCAGCAGCCAAGTACAGGACACTGAAGCTTTCTTT. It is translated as CASSQVQDTEAFF.

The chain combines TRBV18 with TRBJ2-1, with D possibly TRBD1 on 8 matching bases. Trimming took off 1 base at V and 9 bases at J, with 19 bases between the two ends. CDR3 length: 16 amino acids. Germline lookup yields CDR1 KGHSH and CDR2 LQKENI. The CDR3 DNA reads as TGTGCCAGCTCACCACGAGCGGGACAGGATAGGGGTGAGCAGTTCTTC. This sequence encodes CASSPRAGQDRGEQFF.

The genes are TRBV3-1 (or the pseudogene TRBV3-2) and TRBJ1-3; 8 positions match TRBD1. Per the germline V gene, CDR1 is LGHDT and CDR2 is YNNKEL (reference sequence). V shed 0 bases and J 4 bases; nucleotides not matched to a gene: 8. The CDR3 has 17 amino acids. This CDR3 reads CASSQEKGQGKGNTIYF. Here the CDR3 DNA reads TGTGCCAGCAGCCAAGAAAAAGGACAGGGCAAAGGAAACACCATATATTTT.

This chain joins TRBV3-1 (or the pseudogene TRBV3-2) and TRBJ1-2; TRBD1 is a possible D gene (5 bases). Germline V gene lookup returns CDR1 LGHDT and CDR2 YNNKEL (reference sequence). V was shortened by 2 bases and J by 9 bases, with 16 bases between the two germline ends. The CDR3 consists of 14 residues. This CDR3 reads CASSQTGRGGSYTF. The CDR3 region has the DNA TGTGCCAGCAGCCAAACAGGCCGCGGGGGAAGCTACACCTTC.

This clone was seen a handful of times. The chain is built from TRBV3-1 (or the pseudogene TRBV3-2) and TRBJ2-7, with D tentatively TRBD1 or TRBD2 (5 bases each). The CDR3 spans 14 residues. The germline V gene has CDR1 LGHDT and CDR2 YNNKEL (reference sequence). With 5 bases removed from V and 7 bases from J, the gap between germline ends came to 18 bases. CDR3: CASSSHRGEVEQYF. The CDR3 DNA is TGTGCCAGCAGCTCTCACCGGGGCGAGGTGGAGCAGTACTTC.

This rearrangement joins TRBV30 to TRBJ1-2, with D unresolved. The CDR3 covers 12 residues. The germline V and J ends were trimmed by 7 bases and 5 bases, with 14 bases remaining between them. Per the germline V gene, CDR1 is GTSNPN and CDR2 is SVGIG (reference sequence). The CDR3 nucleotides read TGTGCCTCCCGTGATTCTGGGTATGGCTACACCTTC. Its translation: CASRDSGYGYTF.

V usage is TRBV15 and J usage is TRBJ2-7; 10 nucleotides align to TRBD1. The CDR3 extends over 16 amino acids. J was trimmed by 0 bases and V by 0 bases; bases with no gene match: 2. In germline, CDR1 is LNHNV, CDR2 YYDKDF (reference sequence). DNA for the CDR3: TGTGCCACCAGCAGAGATCGGACAGGGGGCTCCTACGAGCAGTACTTC. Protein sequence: CATSRDRTGGSYEQYF.

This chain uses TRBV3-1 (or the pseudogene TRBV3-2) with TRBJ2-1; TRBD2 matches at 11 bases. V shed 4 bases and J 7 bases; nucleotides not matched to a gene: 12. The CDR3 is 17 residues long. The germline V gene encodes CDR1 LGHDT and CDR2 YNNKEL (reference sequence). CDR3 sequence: CASSLISGRAGGNEQFF. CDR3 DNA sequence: TGTGCCAGCAGCCTGATTAGCGGGAGGGCCGGTGGGAATGAGCAGTTCTTC.

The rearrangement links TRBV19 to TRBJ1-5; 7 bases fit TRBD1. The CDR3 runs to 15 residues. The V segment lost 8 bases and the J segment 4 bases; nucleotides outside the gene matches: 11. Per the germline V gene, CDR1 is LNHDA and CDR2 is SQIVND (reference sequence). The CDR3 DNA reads TGTGCCAGTCAAATCGGGACAGTCCGTAATCAGCCCCAGCATTTT. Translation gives CASQIGTVRNQPQHF.

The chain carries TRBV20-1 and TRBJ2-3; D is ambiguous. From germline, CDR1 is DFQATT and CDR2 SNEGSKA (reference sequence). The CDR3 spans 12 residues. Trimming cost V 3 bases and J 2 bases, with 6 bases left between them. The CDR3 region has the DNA TGCAGTGCTAGTGGGCCCACAGATACGCAGTATTTT. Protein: CSASGPTDTQYF.

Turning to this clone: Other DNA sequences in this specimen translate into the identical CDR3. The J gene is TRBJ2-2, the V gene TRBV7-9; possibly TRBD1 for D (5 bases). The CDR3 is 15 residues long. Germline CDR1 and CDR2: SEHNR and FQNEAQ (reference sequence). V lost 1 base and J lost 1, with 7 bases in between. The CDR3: CASSLGQGNTGELFF. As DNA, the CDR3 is TGTGCCAGCAGCTTAGGTCAGGGGAACACCGGGGAGCTGTTTTTT.

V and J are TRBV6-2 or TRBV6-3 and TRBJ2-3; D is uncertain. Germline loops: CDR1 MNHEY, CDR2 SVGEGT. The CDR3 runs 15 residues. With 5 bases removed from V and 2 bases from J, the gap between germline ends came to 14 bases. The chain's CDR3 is CASSTLGLATDTQYF. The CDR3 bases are TGTGCCAGCAGTACCCTTGGTCTGGCCACAGATACGCAGTATTTT.

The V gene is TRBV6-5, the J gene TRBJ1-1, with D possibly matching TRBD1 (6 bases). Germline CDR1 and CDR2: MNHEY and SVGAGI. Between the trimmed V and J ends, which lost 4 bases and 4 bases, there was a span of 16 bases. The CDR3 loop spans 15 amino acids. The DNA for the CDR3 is TGTGCCAGCAGTTCGACGTCCGGGGGCGCCACTGAAGCTTTCTTT. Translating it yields CASSSTSGGATEAFF.

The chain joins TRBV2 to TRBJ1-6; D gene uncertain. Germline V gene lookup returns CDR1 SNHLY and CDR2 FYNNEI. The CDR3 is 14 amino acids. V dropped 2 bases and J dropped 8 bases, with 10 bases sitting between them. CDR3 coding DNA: TGTGCCAGCAGTGAAATGGGTTTTGATTCACCCCTCCACTTT. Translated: CASSEMGFDSPLHF.